Shown below are 16 T cell receptor beta chains from a single sample sequenced in a study of T cells after posttransplantation cyclophosphamide. This table comes from immunoSEQ multiplex PCR, and its TCRdb copy is limited to in-frame clones, with some not included. The table includes about 36,000 clones, roughly 78% detected once. Treatment was busulfan-fludarabine conditioning, a marrow graft, and cyclophosphamide on days +3 and +4. This specimen was CD4+ T cells sorted from blood, taken 1903 days after a stem cell transplant with posttransplant cyclophosphamide. Every receptor here comes from a female patient aged 35-55 years who received an allogeneic stem cell transplant from a related donor, was CMV-positive, and had no GVHD. Some T cells may have come from the graft donor.

The chain is built from TRBV7-8 and TRBJ1-5; D unclear. V was pared by 5 bases and J by 2 bases, with 7 bases between. Germline V gives CDR1 SGHVS, CDR2 FQNEAQ. This CDR3 spans 13 amino acids. CDR3 loop: CASSPGGNQPQHF. The CDR3 nucleotides read TGTGCCAGCAGCCCCGGGGGCAATCAGCCCCAGCATTTT. Based on the CDR3 plus reference TRBV7-8 and TRBJ1-5, the full variable domain is GAGVSQSPRYKVAKRGQDVALRCDPISGHVSLFWYQQALGQGPEFLTYFQNEAQLDKSGLPSDRFFAERPEGSVSTLKIQRTQQEDSAVYLCASSPGGNQPQHFGDGTRLSIL.

Of note for this clone: The junction departs from the called germline gene at one end, perhaps through a read error. This chain joins TRBV7-7 and TRBJ2-1; 8 bases fit TRBD1. Germline loops: CDR1 SSHAT, CDR2 FNYEAQ (reference sequence). The CDR3 runs 14 residues. The CDR3 protein is CASSADRGFNEQFF. In nucleotides, the CDR3 is TGTGCTAGCAGCGCAGACAGGGGTTTCAATGAGCAGTTCTTC.

The CDR3 DNA reads TGTGCCAGCAGCTTACAGGGCAGCTACACCTTC. Translated, it gives CASSLQGSYTF. The chain carries TRBV4-2 and TRBJ1-2; D perhaps matches TRBD1 (6 bases). CDR1 is LGHNA, CDR2 YNFKEQ, per germline. The CDR3 runs to 11 residues. With 5 bases removed from V and 9 bases from J, the gap between germline ends came to 10 bases.

The V call is TRBV6-5, the J call TRBJ1-4; TRBD1 might be the D (5 bases). There are 15 residues in the CDR3. Trimming shortened V by 2 bases and J by 5 bases, and 12 bases separated the two germline ends. CDR1 and CDR2 from the germline V gene are MNHEY and SVGAGI. The CDR3 here is CASSYHLAGNEKLFF. DNA of the CDR3: TGTGCCAGCAGTTACCATTTGGCAGGGAATGAAAAACTGTTTTTT.

The chain has TRBV6-1 and TRBJ1-6; 11 bases fit TRBD1. The germline V gene has CDR1 MNHNS and CDR2 SASEGT. The J segment lost 7 bases and the V segment lost 5 bases, leaving 4 bases of the junction unmatched. The CDR3 runs to 15 residues. The CDR3 DNA follows: TGTGCCAGCAGTAGGGGACAGGGGGTAAATTCACCCCTCCACTTT. Translating it yields CASSRGQGVNSPLHF.

CDR3 amino acids: CASSPRLAGGRETQYF. CDR3 sequence (DNA): TGTGCCAGCAGCCCCCGACTAGCGGGGGGCCGGGAGACCCAGTACTTC. This chain connects TRBV5-4 to TRBJ2-5; 13 nucleotides line up with TRBD2. The V gene's germline CDR1 is SGHNT and CDR2 YYREEE (reference sequence). The V gene end was trimmed by 4 bases and the J gene end by 5 bases; junction bases not matched to a gene: 8. The CDR3 consists of 16 residues.

V is TRBV10-3 and J is TRBJ2-7, with D hard to call. Per germline, CDR1 ENHRY and CDR2 SYGVKD. CDR3 length: 11 amino acids. V shed 6 bases and J shed 4 bases, with 7 bases lying between them. This CDR3 is CAISSRYEQYF. CDR3 DNA sequence: TGTGCCATCAGCTCCCGTTACGAGCAGTACTTC.

This clone was detected once. V usage is TRBV18 and J usage is TRBJ2-1, with D possibly being TRBD2 (5 bases). CDR3 length: 15 residues. CDR1 and CDR2 from the germline V gene are KGHSH and LQKENI. Trimming shortened V by 4 bases and J by 7 bases, and 17 bases separated the two germline ends. The CDR3 spells CASSHGRAGRNEQFF. The CDR3, as DNA: TGTGCCAGCTCACACGGTAGGGCGGGTCGGAATGAGCAGTTCTTC.

This chain uses TRBV18 with TRBJ1-4, with 7 bases matching TRBD1. The ends lost 4 bases at V and 1 base at J; junction bases unmatched: 6. Germline assignment: CDR1 KGHSH and CDR2 LQKENI. This CDR3 is built from 16 residues. Written as DNA, the CDR3 is TGTGCCAGCTCACTAAGGGACAGTCTAACTAATGAAAAACTGTTTTTT. It translates to CASSLRDSLTNEKLFF.

A few counts support this clone. The rearrangement joins TRBV6-1 to TRBJ1-1; TRBD1 is a possible D gene (5 bases). The germline V gene has CDR1 MNHNS and CDR2 SASEGT. Trimming stripped 10 bases from V and 1 base from J, with 7 bases between. The CDR3 sequence is 11 residues long. In nucleotides, the CDR3 is TGTGCCACCACAGGGAACACTGAAGCTTTCTTT. Its translation is CATTGNTEAFF.

This clone appeared a few times. The rearrangement joins TRBV5-1 to TRBJ1-4, with 8 nucleotides matching TRBD1. The trim removed 4 bases at V and 10 bases at J, leaving 15 bases unmatched. The CDR3 loop spans 16 amino acids. Germline V gene data show CDR1 as SGHRS and CDR2 as YFSETQ. The CDR3 region has the DNA TGCGCCAGCAGCCAGGAATTGGGGACAGGTGTGGGAAAACTGTTTTTT. Amino acid sequence: CASSQELGTGVGKLFF.

The chain is built from TRBV27 and TRBJ1-6; a weak D match, TRBD1 (6 bases). The CDR3 consists of 17 residues. V lost 3 bases and J 7 bases, leaving 19 bases between the germline ends. Per the germline V gene, CDR1 is MNHEY and CDR2 is SMNVEV (reference sequence). The CDR3 protein is CASSFADRQVRNSPLHF. For the CDR3, the DNA is TGTGCCAGCAGTTTTGCAGACCGACAGGTTCGGAATTCACCCCTCCACTTT.

The chain uses TRBV19 and TRBJ1-1; TRBD1 agrees at 8 bases. The germline CDR1 and CDR2 sequences are LNHDA and SQIVND (reference sequence). The CDR3 runs 14 residues. J lost 6 bases, V lost 3 bases, and 6 bases had no gene match. CDR3 region: CASSIRQGAPEAFF. The CDR3 DNA follows: TGTGCCAGTAGTATCAGGCAGGGGGCTCCTGAAGCTTTCTTT.

In its sample, this clone was seen once. The chain recombines TRBV7-9 with TRBJ1-4, with D perhaps matching TRBD1 (6 bases). Germline values: CDR1 SEHNR, CDR2 FQNEAQ (reference sequence). The CDR3 sequence is 14 residues long. The ends were cut back, 3 bases at V and 5 bases at J, with 10 bases in the middle. The CDR3 protein is CASSFGQGNEKLFF. The CDR3 nucleotides are TGTGCCAGCAGCTTCGGGCAGGGGAATGAAAAACTGTTTTTT.

V gene TRBV6-5 combines with J gene TRBJ1-2; no definite D call. Trimming removed 6 bases from V and 0 bases from J, with 14 bases in between. The CDR3 is 15 amino acids. CDR1 MNHEY and CDR2 SVGAGI come from the germline V gene. CDR3 coding DNA: TGTGCCAGCAGGAAGATGAGGGCGCCTAACTATGGCTACACCTTC. This encodes CASRKMRAPNYGYTF.

The chain has TRBV5-1 and TRBJ1-5; D is unclear. The V and J ends lost 0 bases and 5 bases respectively, with 9 bases between them. The CDR3 totals 14 residues. Germline V CDR1 and CDR2: SGHRS, YFSETQ. In DNA, the CDR3 is TGCGCCAGCAGCTTGGCCGGGTTAGATCAGCCCCAGCATTTT. This translates into CASSLAGLDQPQHF.